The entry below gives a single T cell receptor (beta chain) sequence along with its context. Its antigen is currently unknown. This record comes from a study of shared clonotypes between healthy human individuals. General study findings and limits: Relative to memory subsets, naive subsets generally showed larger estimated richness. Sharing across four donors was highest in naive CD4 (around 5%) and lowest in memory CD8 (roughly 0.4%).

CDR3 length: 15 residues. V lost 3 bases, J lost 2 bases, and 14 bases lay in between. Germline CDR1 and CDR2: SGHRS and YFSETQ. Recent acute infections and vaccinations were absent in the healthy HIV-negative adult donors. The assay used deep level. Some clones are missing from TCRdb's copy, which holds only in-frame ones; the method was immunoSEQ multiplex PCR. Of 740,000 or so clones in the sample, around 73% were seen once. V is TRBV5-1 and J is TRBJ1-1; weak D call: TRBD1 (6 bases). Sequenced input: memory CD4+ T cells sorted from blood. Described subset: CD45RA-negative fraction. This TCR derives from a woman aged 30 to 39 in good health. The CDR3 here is CASSYTTGYNTEAFF. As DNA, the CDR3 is TGCGCCAGCAGCTACACCACAGGGTACAACACTGAAGCTTTCTTT.